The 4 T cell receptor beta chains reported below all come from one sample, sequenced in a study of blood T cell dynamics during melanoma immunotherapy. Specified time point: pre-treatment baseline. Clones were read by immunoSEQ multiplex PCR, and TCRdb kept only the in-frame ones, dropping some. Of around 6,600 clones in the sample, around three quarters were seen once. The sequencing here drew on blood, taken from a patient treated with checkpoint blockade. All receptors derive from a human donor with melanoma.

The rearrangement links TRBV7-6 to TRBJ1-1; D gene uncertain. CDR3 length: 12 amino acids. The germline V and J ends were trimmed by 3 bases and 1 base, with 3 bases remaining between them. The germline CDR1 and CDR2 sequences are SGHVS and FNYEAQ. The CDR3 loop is CASSFPNTEAFF. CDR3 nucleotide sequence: TGTGCCAGCAGCTTCCCGAACACTGAAGCTTTCTTT. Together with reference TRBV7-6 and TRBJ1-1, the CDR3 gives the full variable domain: GAGVSQSPRYKVTKRGQDVALRCDPISGHVSLYWYRQALGQGPEFLTYFNYEAQQDKSGLPNDRFSAERPEGSISTLTIQRTEQRDSAMYRCASSFPNTEAFFGQGTRLTVV.

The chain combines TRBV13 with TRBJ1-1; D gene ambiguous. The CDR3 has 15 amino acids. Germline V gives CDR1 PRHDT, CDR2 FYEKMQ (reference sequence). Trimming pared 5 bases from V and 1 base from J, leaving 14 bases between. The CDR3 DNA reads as TGTGCCAGCAGCGCAGTGGACCGCCGGAACACTGAAGCTTTCTTT. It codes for CASSAVDRRNTEAFF.

CDR3 sequence: CASREQTYEQYF. Written as DNA, the CDR3 is TGCGCCAGCCGGGAACAAACCTACGAGCAGTACTTC. V is TRBV5-1 and J is TRBJ2-7; a possible D gene is TRBD2 (5 bases). The V and J ends lost 7 bases and 2 bases respectively, with 10 bases between them. The CDR3 has 12 residues. Germline CDR1 SGHRS, CDR2 YFSETQ.

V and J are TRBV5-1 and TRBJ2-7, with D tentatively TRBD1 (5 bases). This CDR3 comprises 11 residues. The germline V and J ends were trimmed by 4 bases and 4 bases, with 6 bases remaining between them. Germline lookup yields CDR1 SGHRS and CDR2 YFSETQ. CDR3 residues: CASSPGYEQYF. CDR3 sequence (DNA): TGCGCCAGCAGCCCAGGGTACGAGCAGTACTTC.